The 28 T cell receptor beta chains reported below all come from one sample, sequenced in a study of shared T cell receptors in the human thymus. Clones were read by immunoSEQ multiplex PCR, and TCRdb kept only the in-frame ones, dropping some. The sample lists over 450,000 clones, 78% occurring once. A further study also used this sample, focusing on human thymus T cells.

The sequenced material came from thymocytes. The receptors stem from a boy under two years old with a congenital heart defect.

The rearrangement links TRBV7-9 to TRBJ2-7; D remains unclear. In germline, CDR1 is SEHNR, CDR2 FQNEAQ (reference sequence). Trimming left V 1 base short and J 0 bases short, with 10 bases between. There are 15 residues in the CDR3. This CDR3 reads CASSLVGDNSYEQYF. CDR3 nucleotides: TGTGCCAGCAGCTTAGTGGGCGACAACTCCTACGAGCAGTACTTC. Filled out from reference TRBV7-9 and TRBJ2-7, the complete variable domain reads DTGVSQNPRHKITKRGQNVTFRCDPISEHNRLYWYRQTLGQGPEFLTYFQNEAQLEKSRLLSDRFSAERPKGSFSTLEIQRTEQGDSAMYLCASSLVGDNSYEQYFGPGTRLTVT.

This sequence joins TRBV27 and TRBJ2-7, with 9 bases identical to TRBD2. V dropped 2 bases and J dropped 2; count of bases not matched to a gene: 4. The germline V gene has CDR1 MNHEY and CDR2 SMNVEV (reference sequence). The CDR3 has 15 residues. The DNA of the CDR3 is TGTGCCAGCAGTTTAACTAGCGGGCACACCTACGAGCAGTACTTC. It encodes CASSLTSGHTYEQYF.

The V gene is TRBV27, the J gene TRBJ2-7; 8 nucleotides line up with TRBD1. Germline CDR1 and CDR2: MNHEY and SMNVEV (reference sequence). With 10 bases clipped from V and 0 bases from J, the junction kept 5 bases outside the gene matches. The CDR3 is 13 amino acids. Here the CDR3 reads CATGTGPSYEQYF. The CDR3 DNA reads TGTGCCACCGGGACAGGTCCCTCCTACGAGCAGTACTTC.

This chain links TRBV19 with TRBJ2-7, with TRBD1 matching 9 bases. Germline V CDR1 and CDR2: LNHDA, SQIVND (reference sequence). J gave up 7 bases and V 6 bases, and 13 bases lay outside the gene matches. The CDR3 contains 15 residues. CDR3 in DNA: TGTGCCAGTAGCGAGAAACGGACAGGGGAGGCAGAGCAGTACTTC. It codes for CASSEKRTGEAEQYF.

About this clone itself: Relative to the germline gene, one junction end is altered; a read error may explain this. CDR3 sequence: CASGHRDSDNEQFF. The CDR3 nucleotides read TGTGCTAGTGGTCACCGGGACTCCGACAATGAGCAGTTCTTC. The rearrangement links TRBV12-5 to TRBJ2-1, with D perhaps matching TRBD2 (6 bases). From germline, CDR1 is LGHNT and CDR2 FRNRAP. The CDR3 sequence is 14 residues long.

The gene calls are TRBV6-1 and TRBJ1-2, with TRBD1 identical over 9 bases. With V trimmed by 3 bases and J by 5 bases, 1 base remained unmatched. The CDR3 extends over 13 amino acids. Germline assignment: CDR1 MNHNS and CDR2 SASEGT. DNA of the CDR3: TGTGCCAGCAGTGAGACAGGGGGGTATGGCTACACCTTC. It is translated as CASSETGGYGYTF.

About this clone itself: One end of the junction varies from germline; a read error may be responsible. This chain links TRBV27 with TRBJ1-5; D not resolved. Germline V gene lookup returns CDR1 MNHEY and CDR2 SMNVEV (reference sequence). This CDR3 is 14 amino acids long. CDR3 amino acids: CATSPGSSNQPQHF. The CDR3 bases are TGTGCCACCAGTCCTGGCAGTAGCAATCAGCCCCAGCATTTT.

The chain employs TRBV6-1 and TRBJ1-2, with 10 bases matching TRBD1. Unmatched junction bases numbered 13, after V lost 1 base and J lost 5 bases. This CDR3 spans 18 amino acids. Germline lookup yields CDR1 MNHNS and CDR2 SASEGT. CDR3: CASSEDQTGGLPYYGYTF. The CDR3 DNA follows: TGTGCCAGCAGTGAAGACCAGACAGGGGGCCTCCCTTATTATGGCTACACCTTC.

This chain links TRBV23-1 with TRBJ2-2, with 7 bases that match TRBD1. TRBV23-1 is an ORF for which the function is uncertain. The CDR3 is made up of 14 amino acids. V gave up 8 bases and J gave up 4 bases; unmatched junction bases: 7. The chain's CDR3 is CASAADRSTGELFF. For the CDR3, the DNA is TGCGCCAGCGCTGCGGACAGGTCCACCGGGGAGCTGTTTTTT.

The gene calls are TRBV28 and TRBJ1-2; D is possibly TRBD1 (5 bases). The germline V gene has CDR1 MDHEN and CDR2 SYDVKM. This CDR3 has 16 amino acids. The V and J ends lost 1 base and 7 bases respectively, with 19 bases between them. CDR3 amino acids: CASSLSYRARGTGYTF. Written as DNA, the CDR3 is TGTGCCAGCAGTTTATCCTACCGGGCCCGGGGGACTGGCTACACCTTC.

In its sample, this clone was seen a few times. The gene calls are TRBV19 and TRBJ2-4, with 12 bases aligning to TRBD2. J was trimmed by 0 bases and V by 2 bases; bases with no gene match: 14. The CDR3 spans 21 residues. Germline V lookup: CDR1 LNHDA, CDR2 SQIVND (reference sequence). The CDR3 sequence: CASSIPGLTSGRVEAKNIQYF. The CDR3 DNA is TGTGCCAGTAGTATACCCGGACTGACTAGCGGGAGAGTTGAAGCCAAAAACATTCAGTACTTC.

The V call is TRBV25-1, the J call TRBJ2-7; TRBD1 matches 10 bases. After removal of 4 bases from V and 3 bases from J, the junction contained 3 bases not matched to a gene. The CDR3 is made up of 14 amino acids. Germline CDR1 reads MGHDK; CDR2 reads SYGVNS. The CDR3, as DNA: TGTGCCAGCAGTGGGGGACAGGGGTTCTACGAGCAGTACTTC. It is translated as CASSGGQGFYEQYF.

The CDR3 DNA reads as TGTGCCAGCAGCGGTTATCGACTGGCCTCCTACAATGAGCAGTTCTTC. Protein: CASSGYRLASYNEQFF. The rearrangement uses TRBV5-6 and TRBJ2-1, with D unresolved. Trimming removed 4 bases from V and 0 bases from J, with 14 bases in between. There are 16 residues in the CDR3. The V gene's germline CDR1 is SGHDT and CDR2 YYEEEE.

The chain has TRBV9 and TRBJ2-3, with 7 bases that match TRBD2. Trimming took 4 bases from V and 0 from J; bases not matched to a gene: 11. CDR3 size: 17 residues. Per germline, CDR1 SGDLS and CDR2 YYNGEE. CDR3 amino acids: CASSPVLGRESTDTQYF. In nucleotides, the CDR3 is TGTGCCAGCAGCCCAGTTCTGGGGAGGGAGAGCACAGATACGCAGTATTTT.

The chain carries TRBV25-1 and TRBJ1-1; D is uncertain. V gave up 3 bases and J gave up 4 bases, with 18 bases separating them. The CDR3 spans 16 residues. The germline V gene encodes CDR1 MGHDK and CDR2 SYGVNS. CDR3 coding DNA: TGTGCCAGCAGTGACACCCCTGAGAGGGTCGCCACTGAAGCTTTCTTT. Translated, it gives CASSDTPERVATEAFF.

This clone was detected only a few times. As DNA, the CDR3 is TGTGCCAGCAGTGAATCAGCGTCCGGGACTAGCGGGAGTTTTGAGCAGTTCTTC. This translates into CASSESASGTSGSFEQFF. The rearrangement uses TRBV25-1 and TRBJ2-1; 14 bases map to TRBD2. Germline CDR1 is MGHDK and CDR2 is SYGVNS. V lost 1 base to trimming and J lost 9 bases; unmatched junction nucleotides: 11. This CDR3 spans 18 amino acids. The variable domain in full, completed from reference TRBV25-1 and TRBJ2-1, reads EADIYQTPRYLVIGTGKKITLECSQTMGHDKMYWYQQDPGMELHLIHYSYGVNSTEKGDLSSESTVSRIRTEHFPLTLESARPSHTSQYLCASSESASGTSGSFEQFFGPGTRLTVL.

The chain employs TRBV7-2 and TRBJ2-5; TRBD2 matches at 10 bases. The CDR3 has 17 amino acids. Looked up from germline, CDR1 is SGHTA and CDR2 is FQGNSA. J gave up 5 bases and V 1 base, and 10 bases lay outside the gene matches. CDR3 region: CASSLDPLAGVWETQYF. CDR3 in DNA: TGTGCCAGCAGCTTAGATCCCCTAGCGGGAGTTTGGGAGACCCAGTACTTC.

The chain has TRBV28 and TRBJ2-7; D is unclear. Trimming shortened V by 7 bases and J by 3 bases, and 13 bases separated the two germline ends. CDR1 is MDHEN and CDR2 is SYDVKM in the germline V gene. The CDR3 has 13 residues. CDR3: CASTPSSVYEQYF. Written as DNA, the CDR3 is TGTGCCAGCACCCCCTCTAGTGTCTACGAGCAGTACTTC.

In its sample, this clone was seen a few times. The chain is built from TRBV28 and TRBJ1-3; weak D call: TRBD1 (5 bases). Per germline, CDR1 MDHEN and CDR2 SYDVKM. The germline V and J ends were trimmed by 0 bases and 2 bases, with 17 bases remaining between them. The CDR3 is 18 residues long. The CDR3 sequence: CASSLWGLRSGTGNTIYF. The CDR3 DNA is TGTGCCAGCAGTTTATGGGGACTACGATCGGGAACTGGAAACACCATATATTTT.

The J gene is TRBJ2-7, the V gene TRBV5-5, with TRBD1 matching 8 bases. Germline values: CDR1 SGHKS, CDR2 YYEKEE (reference sequence). The CDR3 contains 17 residues. V lost 0 bases and J lost 1; bases outside the gene matches: 9. CDR3 loop: CASSLAFADRVSYEQYF. CDR3 nucleotides: TGTGCCAGCAGCTTGGCCTTTGCGGACAGGGTATCCTACGAGCAGTACTTC. The variable domain in full, with the rest retrieved from reference TRBV5-5 and TRBJ2-7, is DAGVTQSPTHLIKTRGQQVTLRCSPISGHKSVSWYQQVLGQGPQFIFQYYEKEERGRGNFPDRFSARQFPNYSSELNVNALLLGDSALYLCASSLAFADRVSYEQYFGPGTRLTVT.

V usage is TRBV11-2 and J usage is TRBJ2-7; 8 nucleotides match TRBD2. V dropped 5 bases and J dropped 5; count of bases not matched to a gene: 11. The CDR3 is 15 residues long. The V gene's germline CDR1 is SGHAT and CDR2 FQNNGV. The CDR3 DNA reads as TGTGCCAGCAGCCCGGCCGGCGGGAGGAAGCACGAGCAGTACTTC. The encoded protein is CASSPAGGRKHEQYF.

This clone was counted between two and nine times. The chain employs TRBV19 and TRBJ2-1, with 14 positions matching TRBD2. The CDR3 extends over 17 amino acids. Per germline, CDR1 LNHDA and CDR2 SQIVND (reference sequence). With 10 bases clipped from V and 7 bases from J, the junction kept 15 bases outside the gene matches. CDR3: CATSPGTSGRNRNEQFF. The DNA of the CDR3 is TGTGCCACTTCTCCCGGGACTAGCGGGAGAAATAGGAATGAGCAGTTCTTC. Looking up the rest from reference TRBV19 and TRBJ2-1 gives the full variable domain: DGGITQSPKYLFRKEGQNVTLSCEQNLNHDAMYWYRQDPGQGLRLIYYSQIVNDFQKGDIAEGYSVSREKKESFPLTVTSAQKNPTAFYLCATSPGTSGRNRNEQFFGPGTRLTVL.

This clone was found a few times. This chain links TRBV11-3 with TRBJ2-3, with D possibly TRBD1 on 6 matching bases. Germline-derived CDR1 and CDR2 are SGHNT and YENEEA. The V gene lost 3 bases and the J gene lost 10 bases, with 11 bases spanning the gap. The CDR3 runs 12 residues. The CDR3 DNA reads as TGTGCCAGCAGCTTCACAGGGAGACCGCAGTATTTT. Its protein is CASSFTGRPQYF.

The chain carries TRBV4-3 and TRBJ2-7; TRBD1 agrees at 10 bases. J was trimmed by 6 bases and V by 2 bases; bases with no gene match: 13. The V gene's germline CDR1 is LGHNA and CDR2 YSLEER. The length of the CDR3 is 17 residues. CDR3 protein: CASSQSGRDRGFGEQYF. Here the CDR3 DNA reads TGCGCCAGCAGCCAAAGCGGAAGGGACAGGGGTTTTGGCGAGCAGTACTTC.

The V call is TRBV28, the J call TRBJ2-7; TRBD1 is a possible D gene (6 bases). Germline V CDR1 and CDR2: MDHEN, SYDVKM. The CDR3 is 16 amino acids. The ends were cut back, 5 bases at V and 2 bases at J, with 19 bases in the middle. The CDR3 here is CASSLLFRGQPYEQYF. The CDR3 coding sequence is TGTGCCAGCAGTCTTCTTTTTAGGGGACAACCCTACGAGCAGTACTTC.

This clone was counted once. The chain is built from TRBV5-6 and TRBJ2-1; possibly TRBD2 for D (5 bases). Per the germline V gene, CDR1 is SGHDT and CDR2 is YYEEEE. V lost 4 bases to trimming and J lost 4 bases, with 9 bases between them. CDR3 size: 13 residues. CDR3 DNA sequence: TGTGCCAGCAGCCCCCCGGGATACAATGAGCAGTTCTTC. As protein: CASSPPGYNEQFF.

This sequence joins TRBV28 and TRBJ2-7; TRBD1 matches at 8 bases. The V gene end was trimmed by 6 bases and the J gene end by 2 bases; junction bases not matched to a gene: 6. The CDR3 contains 14 residues. Germline lookup yields CDR1 MDHEN and CDR2 SYDVKM. For the CDR3, the DNA is TGTGCCAGCAGGGGGACAGGCGTCACCTACGAGCAGTACTTC. It encodes CASRGTGVTYEQYF.

The chain combines TRBV21-1 with TRBJ2-7; the table gives TRBD1 as D, unverified against the DNA. TRBV21-1 is reported as a pseudogene. The CDR3 contains 18 residues. In DNA form, the CDR3 reads TGTGCCAGCAGCAAATACCGGACTGCAGCGACAGGACTCTACGAGCAGTACTTC. Protein product: CASSKYRTAATGLYEQYF.